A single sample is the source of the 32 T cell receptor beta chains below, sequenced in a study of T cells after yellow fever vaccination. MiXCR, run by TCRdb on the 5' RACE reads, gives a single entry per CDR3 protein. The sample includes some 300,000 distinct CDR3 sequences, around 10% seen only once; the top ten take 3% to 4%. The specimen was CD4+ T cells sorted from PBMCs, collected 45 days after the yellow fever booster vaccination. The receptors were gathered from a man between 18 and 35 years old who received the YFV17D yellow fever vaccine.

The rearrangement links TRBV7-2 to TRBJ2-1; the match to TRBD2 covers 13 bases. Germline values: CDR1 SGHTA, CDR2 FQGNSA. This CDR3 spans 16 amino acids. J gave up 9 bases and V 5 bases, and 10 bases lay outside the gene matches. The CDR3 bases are TGTGCCAGCAGCCCGTCCGGGACTAGCGGGGCAGGTGAGCAGTTCTTC. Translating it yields CASSPSGTSGAGEQFF.

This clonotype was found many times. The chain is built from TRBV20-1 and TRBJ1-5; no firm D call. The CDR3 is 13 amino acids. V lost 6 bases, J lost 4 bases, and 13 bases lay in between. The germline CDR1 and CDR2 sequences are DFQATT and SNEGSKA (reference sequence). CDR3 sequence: CSAAEVINQPQHF. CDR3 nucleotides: TGCAGTGCGGCAGAAGTAATAAATCAGCCCCAGCATTTT.

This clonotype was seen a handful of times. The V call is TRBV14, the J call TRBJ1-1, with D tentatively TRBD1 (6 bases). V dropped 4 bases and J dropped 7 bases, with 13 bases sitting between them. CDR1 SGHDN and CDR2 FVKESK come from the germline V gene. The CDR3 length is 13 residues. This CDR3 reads CASSPRTEGEAFF. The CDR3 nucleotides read TGTGCCAGCAGCCCCCGGACAGAGGGTGAAGCTTTCTTT.

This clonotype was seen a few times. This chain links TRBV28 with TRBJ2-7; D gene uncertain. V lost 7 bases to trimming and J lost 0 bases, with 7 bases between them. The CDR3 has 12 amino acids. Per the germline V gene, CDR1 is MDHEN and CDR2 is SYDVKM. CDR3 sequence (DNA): TGTGCCAGCATGGGCAGCTCCTACGAGCAGTACGTC. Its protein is CASMGSSYEQYV.

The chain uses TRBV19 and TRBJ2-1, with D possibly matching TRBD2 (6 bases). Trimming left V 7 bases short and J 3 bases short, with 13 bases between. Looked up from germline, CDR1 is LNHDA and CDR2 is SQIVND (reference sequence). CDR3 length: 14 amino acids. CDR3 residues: CASNAGRYYNEQFF. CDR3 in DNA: TGTGCCAGTAATGCGGGGCGGTACTACAATGAGCAGTTCTTC. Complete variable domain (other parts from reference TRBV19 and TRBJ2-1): DGGITQSPKYLFRKEGQNVTLSCEQNLNHDAMYWYRQDPGQGLRLIYYSQIVNDFQKGDIAEGYSVSREKKESFPLTVTSAQKNPTAFYLCASNAGRYYNEQFFGPGTRLTVL.

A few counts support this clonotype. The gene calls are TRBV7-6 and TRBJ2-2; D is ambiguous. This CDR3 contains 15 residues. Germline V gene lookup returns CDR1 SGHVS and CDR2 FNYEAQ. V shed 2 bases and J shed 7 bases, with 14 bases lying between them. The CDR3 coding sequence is TGTGCCAGCAGCTTATATGGGTCCTCAATCGGGGAGCTGTTTTTT. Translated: CASSLYGSSIGELFF.

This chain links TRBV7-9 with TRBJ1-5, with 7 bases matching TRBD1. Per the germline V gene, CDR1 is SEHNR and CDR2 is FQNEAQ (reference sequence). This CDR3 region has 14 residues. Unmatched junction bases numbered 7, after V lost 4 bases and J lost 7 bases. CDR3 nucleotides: TGTGCCAGCAGCTCAGGGACAGATAAACAGCCCCAGCATTTT. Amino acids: CASSSGTDKQPQHF.

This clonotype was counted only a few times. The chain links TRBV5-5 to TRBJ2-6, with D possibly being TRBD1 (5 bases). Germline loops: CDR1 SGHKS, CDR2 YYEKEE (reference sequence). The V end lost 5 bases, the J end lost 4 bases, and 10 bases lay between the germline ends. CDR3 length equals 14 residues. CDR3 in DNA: TGTGCCAGCAGTTCAGGGCCCGGGGCCAACGTCCTGACTTTC. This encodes CASSSGPGANVLTF.

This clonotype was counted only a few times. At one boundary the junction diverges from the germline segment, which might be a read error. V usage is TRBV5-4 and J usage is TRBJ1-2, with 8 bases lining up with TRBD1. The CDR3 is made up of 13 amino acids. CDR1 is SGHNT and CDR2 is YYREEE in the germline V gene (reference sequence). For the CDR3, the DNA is TGTGCCAGCAGCGACGGACAGGGCCGCGTTACCGAATTC. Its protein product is CASSDGQGRVTEF. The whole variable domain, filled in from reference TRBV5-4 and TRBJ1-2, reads ETGVTQSPTHLIKTRGQQVTLRCSSQSGHNTVSWYQQALGQGPQFIFQYYREEENGRGNFPPRFSGLQFPNYSSELNVNALELDDSALYLCASSDGQGRVTEFGSGTRLTVV.

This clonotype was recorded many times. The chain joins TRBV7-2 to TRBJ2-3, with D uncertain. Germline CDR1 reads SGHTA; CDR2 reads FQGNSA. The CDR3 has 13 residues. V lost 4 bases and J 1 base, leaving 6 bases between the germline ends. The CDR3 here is CASSYLGTDTQYF. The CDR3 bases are TGTGCCAGCAGCTACCTAGGCACAGATACGCAGTATTTT.

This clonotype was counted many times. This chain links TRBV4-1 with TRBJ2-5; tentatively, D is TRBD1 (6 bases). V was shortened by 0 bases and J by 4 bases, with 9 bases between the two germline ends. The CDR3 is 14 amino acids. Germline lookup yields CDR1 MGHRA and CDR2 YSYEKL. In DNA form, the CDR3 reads TGCGCCAGCAGCCAAGAAGGCAGGGGAGAGACCCAGTACTTC. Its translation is CASSQEGRGETQYF.

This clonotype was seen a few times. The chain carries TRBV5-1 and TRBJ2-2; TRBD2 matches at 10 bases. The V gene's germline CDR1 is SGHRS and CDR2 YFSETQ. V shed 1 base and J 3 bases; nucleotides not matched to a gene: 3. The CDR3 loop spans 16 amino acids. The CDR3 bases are TGCGCCAGCAGCTTGAGAACTAGCGGGGACACCGGGGAGCTGTTTTTT. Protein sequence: CASSLRTSGDTGELFF.

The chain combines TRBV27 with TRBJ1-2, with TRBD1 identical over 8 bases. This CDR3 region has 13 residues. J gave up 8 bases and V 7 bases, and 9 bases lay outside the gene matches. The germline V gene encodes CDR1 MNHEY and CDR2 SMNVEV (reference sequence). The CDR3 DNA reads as TGTGCCAGCACTGCGGACAGGGAAAGAGGCTACACCTTC. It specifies CASTADRERGYTF.

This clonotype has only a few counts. The CDR3 region is CASSHLGTGICGELFF. In DNA, the CDR3 is TGCGCCAGCAGTCACCTAGGGACAGGGATTTGTGGGGAGCTGTTTTTT. The chain has TRBV23-1 and TRBJ2-2; TRBD1 matches 9 bases. TRBV23-1 falls under the ORF class, with uncertain function. CDR3 length equals 16 residues. Trimming cost V 3 bases and J 8 bases; bases outside gene matches: 10.

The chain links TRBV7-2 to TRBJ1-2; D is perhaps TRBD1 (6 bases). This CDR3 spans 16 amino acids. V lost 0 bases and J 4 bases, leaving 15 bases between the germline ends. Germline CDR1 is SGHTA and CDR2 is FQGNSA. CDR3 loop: CASSLASTGMAYGYTF. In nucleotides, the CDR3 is TGTGCCAGCAGCTTAGCTAGTACAGGGATGGCCTATGGCTACACCTTC.

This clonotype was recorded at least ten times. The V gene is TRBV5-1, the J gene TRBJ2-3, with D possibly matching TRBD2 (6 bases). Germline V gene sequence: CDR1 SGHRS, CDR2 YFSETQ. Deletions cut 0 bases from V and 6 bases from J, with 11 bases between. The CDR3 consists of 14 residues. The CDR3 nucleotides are TGCGCCAGCAGCTTGGACGGGGGAGCGGATACGCAGTATTTT. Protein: CASSLDGGADTQYF.

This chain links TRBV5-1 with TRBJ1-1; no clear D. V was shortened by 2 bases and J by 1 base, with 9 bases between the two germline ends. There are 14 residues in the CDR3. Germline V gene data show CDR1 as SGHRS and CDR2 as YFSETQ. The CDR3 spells CASSLLGSNTEAFF. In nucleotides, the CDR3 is TGCGCCAGCAGCTTACTGGGGTCGAACACTGAAGCTTTCTTT.

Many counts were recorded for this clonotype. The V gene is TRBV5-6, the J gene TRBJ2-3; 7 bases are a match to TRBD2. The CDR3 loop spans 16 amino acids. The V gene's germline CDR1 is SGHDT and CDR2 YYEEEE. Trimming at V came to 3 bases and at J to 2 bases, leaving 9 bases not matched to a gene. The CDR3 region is CASSWWVSGNTDTQYF. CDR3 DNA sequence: TGTGCCAGCAGCTGGTGGGTGAGCGGGAACACAGATACGCAGTATTTT. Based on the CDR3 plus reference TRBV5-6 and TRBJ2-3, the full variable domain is DAGVTQSPTHLIKTRGQQVTLRCSPKSGHDTVSWYQQALGQGPQFIFQYYEEEERQRGNFPDRFSGHQFPNYSSELNVNALLLGDSALYLCASSWWVSGNTDTQYFGPGTRLTVL.

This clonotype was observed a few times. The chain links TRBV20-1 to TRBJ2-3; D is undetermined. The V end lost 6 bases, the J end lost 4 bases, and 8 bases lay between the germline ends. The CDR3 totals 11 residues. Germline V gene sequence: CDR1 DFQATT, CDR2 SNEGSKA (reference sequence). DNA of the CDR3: TGCAGTGCCCAGAACCCAGATACGCAGTATTTT. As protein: CSAQNPDTQYF.

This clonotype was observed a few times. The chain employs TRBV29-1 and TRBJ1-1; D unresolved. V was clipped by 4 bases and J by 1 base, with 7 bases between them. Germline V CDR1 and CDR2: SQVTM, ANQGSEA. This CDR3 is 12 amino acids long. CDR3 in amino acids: CSVAFPNTEAFF. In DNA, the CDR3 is TGCAGCGTTGCATTCCCGAACACTGAAGCTTTCTTT. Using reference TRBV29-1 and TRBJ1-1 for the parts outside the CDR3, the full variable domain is SAVISQKPSRDICQRGTSLTIQCQVDSQVTMMFWYRQQPGQSLTLIATANQGSEATYESGFVIDKFPISRPNLTFSTLTVSNMSPEDSSIYLCSVAFPNTEAFFGQGTRLTVV.

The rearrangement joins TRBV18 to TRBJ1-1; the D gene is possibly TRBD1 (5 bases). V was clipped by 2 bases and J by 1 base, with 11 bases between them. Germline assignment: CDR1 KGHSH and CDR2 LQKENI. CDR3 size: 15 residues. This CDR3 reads CASSPVQASNTEAFF. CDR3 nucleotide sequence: TGTGCCAGCTCACCAGTACAGGCGTCGAACACTGAAGCTTTCTTT.

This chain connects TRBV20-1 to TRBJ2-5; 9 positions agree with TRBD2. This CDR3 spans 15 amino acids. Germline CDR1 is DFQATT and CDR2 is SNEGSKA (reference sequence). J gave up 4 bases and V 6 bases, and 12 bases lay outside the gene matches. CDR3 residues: CSAYPPAGGRETQYF. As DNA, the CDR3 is TGCAGTGCCTATCCACCAGCGGGGGGCCGAGAGACCCAGTACTTC.

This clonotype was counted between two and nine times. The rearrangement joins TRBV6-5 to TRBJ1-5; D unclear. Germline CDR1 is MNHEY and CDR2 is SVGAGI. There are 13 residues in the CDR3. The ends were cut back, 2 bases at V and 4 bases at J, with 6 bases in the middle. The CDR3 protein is CASSYNPNQPQHF. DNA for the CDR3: TGTGCCAGCAGTTACAATCCGAATCAGCCCCAGCATTTT.

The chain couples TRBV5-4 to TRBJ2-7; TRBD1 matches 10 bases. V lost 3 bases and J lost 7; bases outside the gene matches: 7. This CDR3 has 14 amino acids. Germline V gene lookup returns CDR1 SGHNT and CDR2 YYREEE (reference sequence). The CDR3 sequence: CASSWGQGFEEQYV. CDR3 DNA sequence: TGTGCCAGCAGCTGGGGACAGGGGTTTGAAGAGCAGTACGTC.

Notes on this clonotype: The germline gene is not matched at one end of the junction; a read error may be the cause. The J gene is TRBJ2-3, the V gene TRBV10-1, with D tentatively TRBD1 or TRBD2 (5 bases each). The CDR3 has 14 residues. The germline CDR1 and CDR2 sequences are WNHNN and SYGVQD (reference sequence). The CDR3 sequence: CPSLPQGVADTQYF. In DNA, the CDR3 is TGCCCCAGCCTCCCCCAGGGAGTAGCAGATACGCAGTATTTT.

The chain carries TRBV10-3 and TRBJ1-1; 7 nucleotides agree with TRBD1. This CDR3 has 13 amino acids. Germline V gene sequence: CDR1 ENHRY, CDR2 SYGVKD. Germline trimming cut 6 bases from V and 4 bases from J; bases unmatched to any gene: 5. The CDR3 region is CAISVQGVTEAFF. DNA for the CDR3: TGTGCCATCAGCGTTCAGGGGGTCACTGAAGCTTTCTTT.

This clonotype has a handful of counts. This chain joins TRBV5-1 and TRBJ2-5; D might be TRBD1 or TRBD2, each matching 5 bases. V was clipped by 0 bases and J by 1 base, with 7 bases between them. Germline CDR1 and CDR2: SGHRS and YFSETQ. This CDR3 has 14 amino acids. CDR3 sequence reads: CASSLVGTQETQYF. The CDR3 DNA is TGCGCCAGCAGCTTGGTCGGGACCCAAGAGACCCAGTACTTC.

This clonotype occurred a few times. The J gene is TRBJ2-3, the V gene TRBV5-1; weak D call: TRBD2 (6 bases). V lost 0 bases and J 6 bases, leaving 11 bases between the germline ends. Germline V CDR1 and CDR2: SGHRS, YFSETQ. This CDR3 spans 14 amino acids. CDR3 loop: CASSLGTNLDTQYF. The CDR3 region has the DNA TGCGCCAGCAGCTTGGGGACTAACCTGGATACGCAGTATTTT.

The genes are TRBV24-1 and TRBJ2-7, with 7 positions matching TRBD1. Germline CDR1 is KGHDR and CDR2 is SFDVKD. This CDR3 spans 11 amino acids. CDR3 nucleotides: TGTGCCACCGGTCCAGACAGGGAGCTGTACGTC. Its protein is CATGPDRELYV.

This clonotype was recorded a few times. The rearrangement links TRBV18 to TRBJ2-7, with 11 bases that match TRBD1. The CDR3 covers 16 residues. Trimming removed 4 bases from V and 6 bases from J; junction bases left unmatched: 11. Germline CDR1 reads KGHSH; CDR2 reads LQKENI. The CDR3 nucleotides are TGTGCCAGCTCACGACGCGGCGCCGGGACAGGGGGCGAGCAGTACTTC. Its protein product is CASSRRGAGTGGEQYF. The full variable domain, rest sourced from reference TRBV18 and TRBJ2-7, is NAGVMQNPRHLVRRRGQEARLRCSPMKGHSHVYWYRQLPEEGLKFMVYLQKENIIDESGMPKERFSAEFPKEGPSILRIQQVVRGDSAAYFCASSRRGAGTGGEQYFGPGTRLTVT.

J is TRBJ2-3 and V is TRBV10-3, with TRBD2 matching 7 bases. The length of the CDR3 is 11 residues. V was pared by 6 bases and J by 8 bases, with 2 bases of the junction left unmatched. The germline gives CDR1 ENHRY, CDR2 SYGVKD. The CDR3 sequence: CAIRTSVTQYF. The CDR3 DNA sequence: TGTGCCATCAGAACTAGCGTTACGCAGTATTTT.

The CDR3, as DNA: TGCAGTGCTGCCGGGGGGGGCTCAAGAGATACGCAGTATTTT. It codes for CSAAGGGSRDTQYF. This sequence joins TRBV20-1 and TRBJ2-3; TRBD2 matches 8 bases. V trimming: 5 bases; J trimming: 5 bases; junction bases outside the gene matches: 9. Germline V gene sequence: CDR1 DFQATT, CDR2 SNEGSKA (reference sequence). This CDR3 is 14 amino acids long.